Listed below are T cell receptor beta chains from one sample, sequenced in a study of control samples from healthy donors and cancer patients. The data were produced by immunoSEQ multiplex PCR, yet TCRdb's version contains in-frame clones alone and is incomplete. The data show over 110,000 clones, approximately 90% seen once. The sequencing sample was made of blood. Source of these receptors: a woman in her thirties in good health. Each CDR3 is given with its conserved first and last residue. D genes are given only for firm matches. A clone size is listed for some rows: how often the clone was seen (once, few, many), or a class if it is expanded.

>-|TRBJ1-2|TRBD1|TRBV5-1
TGCGCCAGCAGAGCCTCAACAGGGGATGGCTACACCTTC
CASRASTGDGYTF
>-|TRBJ1-1|-|TRBV30
TGTGCCTGGAGTGTCCAGTTGAACACTGAAGCTTTCTTT
CAWSVQLNTEAFF
>-|TRBJ2-7|-|TRBV5-1
TGCGCCAGCAGCTTGGAGCCCCGACCGATCTCCTACGAGCAGTACTTC
CASSLEPRPISYEQYF
>-|TRBJ1-4|-|TRBV9
TGTGCCAGCAGCGTAGCTGCACAGGGTAACGAAAAACTGTTTTTT
CASSVAAQGNEKLFF
>-|TRBJ1-3|TRBD1|TRBV4-2
TGTGCCAGCAGCCACATTGGACAGGAGAGCTCTGGAAACACCATATATTTT
CASSHIGQESSGNTIYF
>-|TRBJ2-7|TRBD2|TRBV5-1
TGCGCCAGCAGCTCCGCCCCTCTAGCGGGAAACTACGAGCAGTACTTC
CASSSAPLAGNYEQYF
>few|TRBJ1-5|-|TRBV21-1
TGTGCCAGCAGCAAAGGGTCGTCAGGAGGCAATCAGCCCCAGCATTTT
CASSKGSSGGNQPQHF
>-|TRBJ1-5|-|TRBV6-5
TGTGCCAGCAGTTACTCTCCCGACAGCCGAAATCAGCCCCAGCATTTT
CASSYSPDSRNQPQHF
>-|TRBJ1-2|-|TRBV29-1
TGCAGCGCCCTTCCGGGAAGCGAGGGCTACACCTTC
CSALPGSEGYTF
>few|TRBJ2-7|-|TRBV18
TGTGCCAGCTCACCTGGCTACAGACCCGCCTCCTACGAGCAGTACTTC
CASSPGYRPASYEQYF
>-|TRBJ1-1|-|TRBV3-1/TRBV3-2
TGTGCCAGCAGCCCCACGGGGGGGTCAGAAGCTTTCTTT
CASSPTGGSEAFF
>-|TRBJ2-2|-|TRBV10-3
TGTGCCATCAGTGACTGGAAGCGAACCGGGGAGCTGTTTTTT
CAISDWKRTGELFF
>once|TRBJ2-2|TRBD2|TRBV28
TGTGCCAGCAGGCGACCCGCGGGGGCCGGGGAGCTGTTTTTT
CASRRPAGAGELFF
>-|TRBJ2-5|-|TRBV11-3
TGTGCCAGCAGCTTAGATGAATCTCGCGGGTGGTGGGAGACCCAGTACTTC
CASSLDESRGWWETQYF
>-|TRBJ2-2|-|TRBV24-1
TGTGCCACCAGAGGGGCTAGCACCGGGGAGCTGTTTTTT
CATRGASTGELFF
>once|TRBJ2-5|-|TRBV28
TGTGCCAGCAGTTCTCGGCCGTCAAAAGAGACCCAGTACTTC
CASSSRPSKETQYF
>-|TRBJ2-1|TRBD2|TRBV27
TGTGCCAGCAGTGAGATTGCGACTAGCTCCGATTACTACAATGAGCAGTTCTTC
CASSEIATSSDYYNEQFF
>-|TRBJ1-2|TRBD1|TRBV10-2
TGCGCCAGCAGAGCCCCGGGACAGTGGGATGGCTACACCTTC
CASRAPGQWDGYTF
>-|TRBJ1-5|TRBD1|TRBV28
TGTGCCAGCAGATGGGGCTGGACAGGGGATGGGAATCAGCCCCAGCATTTT
CASRWGWTGDGNQPQHF
>-|TRBJ1-1|-|TRBV29-1
TGCAGCGTTGATAGGGACCAAGCTTTCTTT
CSVDRDQAFF
>-|TRBJ1-1|-|TRBV6-6
TGTGCCAGCAGACGTCCAGGGAACACTGAAGCTTTCTTT
CASRRPGNTEAFF
>-|TRBJ1-1|-|TRBV7-3
TGTGCCAGCAGCTTATCGGGGGACGGGAACACTGAAGCTTTCTTT
CASSLSGDGNTEAFF
>once|TRBJ2-1|TRBD2|TRBV11-2
TGTGCCAGCAGCTTAGCATTGGGACTAGCAGCCTACAATGAGCAGTTCTTC
CASSLALGLAAYNEQFF
>-|TRBJ1-2|-|TRBV7-9
TGTGCCAGCAGGCCACAGGGAAGCTATGGCTACACCTTC
CASRPQGSYGYTF
>-|TRBJ1-1|-|TRBV19
TGTGCCAGTATGTATAGGGACACTGAAGCTTTCTTT
CASMYRDTEAFF
>-|TRBJ1-1|TRBD1|TRBV9
TGTGCCAGCAGCGACCGGACAGGGGCCACTGAAGCTTTCTTT
CASSDRTGATEAFF
>-|TRBJ2-5|-|TRBV7-2
TGTGCCAGCAGTTTTCTTGAGACCCAGTACTTC
CASSFLETQYF
>-|TRBJ1-6|-|TRBV27
TGTGCCAGCAGTTCTGGTACCTCGAATCCACCCCTCCACTTT
CASSSGTSNPPLHF
>-|TRBJ2-1|TRBD2|TRBV5-1
TGCGCCAGCAGCTATACCGGGACTAGCGGGAGCAATGAGCAGTTCTTC
CASSYTGTSGSNEQFF
>-|TRBJ1-1|-|TRBV9
TGTGCCAGCAGCGTATCATCGGGGAACACTGAAGCTTTCTTT
CASSVSSGNTEAFF
>-|TRBJ1-5|-|TRBV28
TGTGCCAGCGTAGGGACCAGCAATCAGCCCCAGCATTTT
CASVGTSNQPQHF
>-|TRBJ1-2|-|TRBV2
TGTGCCAGCATTCCCCAGGTCGGCTTCTATGGCTACACCTTC
CASIPQVGFYGYTF
>-|TRBJ1-6|-|TRBV11-2
TGTGCCAGCAGCCGGGCCCTTATTTACCTCCACTTT
CASSRALIYLHF
>-|TRBJ2-1|TRBD2|TRBV15
TGTGCCACCAGCAGAGGGTGGGCGAGGACTAGCGGGACCCAAGAGCAGTTCTTC
CATSRGWARTSGTQEQFF
>-|TRBJ2-7|TRBD2|TRBV30
TGTGCCTCCCTACGCATAGCGGGAGGTGGCTACGAGCAGTACTTC
CASLRIAGGGYEQYF
>-|TRBJ2-7|TRBD1|TRBV6-4
TGTGCCAGCAGTGACTCGACCGGGACAGGGACCCACGAGCAGTACTTC
CASSDSTGTGTHEQYF
>few|TRBJ2-3|TRBD2|TRBV28
TGTGCCAGCAGTTTGACGGGAGGAACAGATACGCAGTATTTT
CASSLTGGTDTQYF
>-|TRBJ1-2|-|TRBV2
TGTGCCAGCAGGCGGACACAGGGATTGAACTATGGCTACACCTTC
CASRRTQGLNYGYTF
>-|TRBJ2-1|TRBD2|TRBV10-3
TGTGCCATCAGCAAATCTAGCGGGACCTACAATGAGCAGTTCTTC
CAISKSSGTYNEQFF
>-|TRBJ1-5|TRBD1|TRBV6-4
TGTGCCAGCAGTGACCAGACAGGGCTACCCCAGCCCCAGCATTTT
CASSDQTGLPQPQHF
>-|TRBJ1-2|-|TRBV12-3/TRBV12-4
TGTGCCAGCAGTTTAGGGACAGTCTATGGCTACACCTTC
CASSLGTVYGYTF
>-|TRBJ1-6|-|TRBV7-9
TGTGCCAGCAGCTTAGCGCAGAATTCACCCCTCCACTTT
CASSLAQNSPLHF
>-|TRBJ2-3|TRBD2|TRBV2
TGTGCCAGCGTCGGGACTAGCGGGAGCGCAGATACGCAGTATTTT
CASVGTSGSADTQYF
>-|TRBJ1-6|TRBD1|TRBV6-5
TGTGCCAGCAGCACAGGGGGCTCTAATTCACCCCTCCACTTT
CASSTGGSNSPLHF
>-|TRBJ1-3|-|TRBV28
TGTGCCAGCAGTTTTCGATGGGGTGGGGGAAACACCATATATTTT
CASSFRWGGGNTIYF
>-|TRBJ2-1|-|TRBV12-5
TGTGCTAGTGGTTTGAACTCCGTAGCGTTTAGTTACAATGAGCAGTTCTTC
CASGLNSVAFSYNEQFF
>-|TRBJ1-2|-|TRBV28
TGTGCCCTGGAAGGGAACTATGGCTACACCTTC
CALEGNYGYTF
>-|TRBJ1-2|-|TRBV24-1
TGTGCCACCAGTGATTTGCCGGGAAACTATGGCTACACCTTC
CATSDLPGNYGYTF
>-|TRBJ2-1|TRBD2|TRBV6-4
TGTGCCAGCAGTCCTCTAGCGGGAGTGGGGAACAATGAGCAGTTCTTC
CASSPLAGVGNNEQFF
>once|TRBJ1-1|-|TRBV7-9
TGTGCCAGCAGCTCCCCCCTGCAGGTTTCTGAAGCTTTCTTT
CASSSPLQVSEAFF
>-|TRBJ2-2|TRBD1|TRBV5-1
TGCGCCAGCAGCTTGGATCCTGGACAGGCCGGGACCGGGGAGCTGTTTTTT
CASSLDPGQAGTGELFF
>-|TRBJ2-5|-|TRBV19
TGTGCCAGTAGTAAACCAGGGGCTAGCGGACAAGAGACCCAGTACTTC
CASSKPGASGQETQYF
>-|TRBJ1-1|-|TRBV3-1/TRBV3-2
TGTGCCAGCAGCCAATGGGGCGGCGGATCTGAAGCTTTCTTT
CASSQWGGGSEAFF
>-|TRBJ2-3|TRBD2|TRBV5-6
TGTGCCAGCAGCTTGCTCCCTAGCGGCTACACAGATACGCAGTATTTT
CASSLLPSGYTDTQYF
>-|TRBJ1-5|-|TRBV6-1
TGTGCCAGCAGTGATTTTCAGGGAAAAGGCAATCAGCCCCAGCATTTT
CASSDFQGKGNQPQHF
>-|TRBJ2-2|-|TRBV7-6
TGTGCCAGCAGCTTAGATCGAGAAAGGAACACCGGGGAGCTGTTTTTT
CASSLDRERNTGELFF
>few|TRBJ2-1|-|TRBV20-1
TGCAGTGCTAGTTGGTGGCGGGTACACAATGAGCAGTTCTTC
CSASWWRVHNEQFF
>few|TRBJ1-6|-|TRBV28
TGTGCCAGCAGTTTATCGGACAGTATCTCCTATAATTCACCCCTCCACTTT
CASSLSDSISYNSPLHF
>-|TRBJ2-3|-|TRBV28
TGTGCCAGCAGTTTTTCCACTTCGAGCACAGATACGCAGTATTTT
CASSFSTSSTDTQYF
>-|TRBJ2-2|-|TRBV21-1
TGTGCCAGCAGCAAAGCGGGAGTCCGAGGGAACACCGGGGAGCTGTTTTTT
CASSKAGVRGNTGELFF